Listed below are T cell receptor beta chains from one sample, sequenced in a study of vaccination and CD4 T cells after COVID-19. Their specific antigens are unknown. TCRdb independently ran MiXCR on the PCR reads; one entry per CDR3 protein. Among some 21,000 distinct CDR3 sequences listed, approximately 42% were seen once. The sequencing used CD4+ T cells from blood, cultured in vitro, collected before SARS-CoV-2 vaccination. These receptors all come from a human donor who received a COVID-19 vaccine. Each CDR3 is given with its conserved first and last residue. A D gene is named only where the DNA matches it firmly. The size of a clone is reported for some rows only, either as once, few or many, or as a class for expanded clones.

j_call v_call clone_size d_call cdr3_aa cdr3_nt
TRBJ1-3 TRBV6-1 . . CASSEVGAGYSGNTIYF TGTGCCAGCAGTGAAGTAGGGGCGGGGTATTCAGGAAACACCATATATTTT
TRBJ2-3 TRBV20-1 . TRBD2 CSASPLNIAGGTDTQYF TGCAGTGCTAGTCCCCTCAATATAGCGGGAGGCACAGATACGCAGTATTTT
TRBJ2-7 TRBV20-1 few TRBD2 CSASGTSGGIYEQYF TGCAGTGCTAGCGGGACTAGCGGGGGCATATACGAGCAGTACTTC
TRBJ2-7 TRBV6-1 . TRBD2 CASGEGLDYEQYF TGTGCCAGCGGCGAAGGACTAGATTACGAGCAGTACTTC
TRBJ1-1 TRBV29-1 . TRBD1 CSVFLQGVHRTGVWTEAFF TGCAGCGTTTTTCTCCAAGGGGTTCACCGAACAGGGGTGTGGACTGAAGCTTTCTTT
TRBJ2-7 TRBV6-1 . TRBD2 CASSEELAGGSSYEQYF TGTGCCAGCAGTGAAGAACTAGCGGGGGGCAGCTCCTACGAGCAGTACTTC
TRBJ1-6 TRBV4-2 . . CASSQDRESPLHF TGTGCCAGCAGCCAAGATAGGGAGTCACCCCTCCACTTT
TRBJ1-1 TRBV6-1 once . CASIRRGANTEAFF TGTGCCAGCATCCGACGGGGGGCTAACACTGAAGCTTTCTTT
TRBJ1-1 TRBV5-4 . . CASTTIGGNTEAFF TGTGCCAGCACCACGATCGGGGGTAACACTGAAGCTTTCTTT
TRBJ1-2 TRBV4-2 . TRBD1 CASSQDWDRANYGYTF TGTGCCAGCAGCCAAGATTGGGACAGGGCTAACTATGGCTACACCTTC
TRBJ1-2 TRBV6-1 few . CATWAGSSFLANYGYTF TGTGCCACGTGGGCGGGCAGCTCTTTCCTGGCTAACTATGGCTACACCTTC
TRBJ2-1 TRBV5-1 . . CASSRLADYNEQFF TGCGCCAGCAGCCGTTTAGCGGATTACAATGAGCAGTTCTTC
TRBJ1-5 TRBV20-1 few TRBD1 CSARDADRVNQPQHF TGCAGTGCTAGAGATGCGGACAGGGTTAACCAGCCCCAGCATTTT
TRBJ1-1 TRBV20-1 . . CSARDPGSKAEAFF TGCAGTGCTAGAGATCCGGGATCAAAGGCTGAAGCTTTCTTT
TRBJ2-3 TRBV21-1 few . CASSKDSASGGADTQYF TGTGCCAGCAGCAAAGATAGTGCTAGCGGGGGGGCAGATACGCAGTATTTT
TRBJ2-2 TRBV7-2 . . CASSHTGELFF TGTGCCAGCAGCCACACCGGGGAGCTGTTTTTT
TRBJ2-1 TRBV15 few TRBD2 CATSKENLGLADNEQFF TGTGCCACCAGCAAGGAGAATCTTGGGCTAGCGGACAATGAGCAGTTCTTC
TRBJ2-1 TRBV30 . TRBD2 CAWSFPSGGLSYNEQFF TGTGCCTGGAGTTTTCCTAGCGGGGGGCTCTCCTACAATGAGCAGTTCTTC
TRBJ1-1 TRBV2 once . CASSADGNTEAFF TGTGCCAGCAGCGCGGACGGGAACACTGAAGCTTTCTTT
TRBJ2-1 TRBV2 few . CASSEEGSGEQFF TGTGCCAGCAGTGAGGAGGGGTCGGGTGAGCAGTTCTTC
TRBJ2-7 TRBV2 once . CASSEAFTGSPDEQYF TGTGCCAGCAGTGAAGCTTTTACCGGGTCCCCCGACGAGCAGTACTTC
TRBJ1-2 TRBV5-4 few . CASSLVGVRDGGYTF TGTGCCAGCAGCTTGGTTGGGGTTAGGGATGGCGGCTACACCTTC
TRBJ2-5 TRBV29-1 . TRBD2 CSVDRLAGEGETQYF TGCAGCGTTGACCGACTAGCGGGGGAGGGGGAGACCCAGTACTTC
TRBJ1-2 TRBV6-1 . . CASRPNRRALWGYTF TGTGCCAGCAGACCTAACAGGAGGGCCCTGTGGGGCTACACCTTC
TRBJ2-1 TRBV7-2 few TRBD2 CASSLSQRGFNEQFF TGTGCCAGCAGCTTAAGCCAGCGGGGGTTCAATGAGCAGTTCTTC
TRBJ1-6 TRBV7-7 few . CASDKTNSPLHF TGTGCCAGCGATAAAACAAATTCACCCCTCCACTTT
TRBJ1-2 TRBV19 . . CATRGDLARYGYTF TGTGCCACCCGCGGGGACTTGGCCCGCTATGGCTACACCTTC